The 14 T cell receptor beta chains presented below share a single source sample, sequenced in a study of blood T cell repertoires in COVID-19. Clones were read by immunoSEQ multiplex PCR, and TCRdb kept only the in-frame ones, dropping some. The data hold about 350,000 clones, with roughly 84% observed a single time. The source material was PBMCs or T cells enriched from blood (not recorded which). The receptors derive from a woman aged 25 to 39 who had recovered from COVID-19.

This sequence joins TRBV5-8 and TRBJ2-1; 10 bases are shared with TRBD2. Germline assignment: CDR1 SGHTS and CDR2 YDEGEE. The CDR3 has 15 amino acids. Losses at the gene ends were 5 bases for V and 5 bases for J; bases not matched to a gene: 7. CDR3 sequence: CASRVSGGANNEQFF. Written as DNA, the CDR3 is TGTGCCAGCAGAGTAAGCGGGGGGGCCAACAATGAGCAGTTCTTC. Full variable domain (remainder filled in from reference TRBV5-8 and TRBJ2-1): EAGVTQSPTHLIKTRGQQATLRCSPISGHTSVYWYQQALGLGLQFLLWYDEGEERNRGNFPPRFSGRQFPNYSSELNVNALELEDSALYLCASRVSGGANNEQFFGPGTRLTVL.

The chain joins TRBV15 to TRBJ1-4, with 7 bases lining up with TRBD1. The V segment lost 2 bases and the J segment 4 bases; nucleotides outside the gene matches: 4. Germline V gives CDR1 LNHNV, CDR2 YYDKDF (reference sequence). The CDR3 sequence is 15 residues long. The CDR3: CATSRSGQNNEKLFF. CDR3 bases: TGTGCCACCAGCAGATCGGGACAGAATAATGAAAAACTGTTTTTT.

The J gene is TRBJ1-6, the V gene TRBV25-1; 8 bases align to TRBD1. V lost 0 bases to trimming and J lost 10 bases; unmatched junction nucleotides: 5. From germline, CDR1 is MGHDK and CDR2 SYGVNS. The CDR3 length is 15 residues. CDR3 in DNA: TGTGCCAGCAGTGAATATAACAGGGGGAGCTCACCCCTCCACTTT. This translates into CASSEYNRGSSPLHF.

The chain employs TRBV2 and TRBJ1-3; TRBD1 matches 7 bases. Trimming removed 5 bases from V and 2 bases from J; junction bases left unmatched: 6. Germline assignment: CDR1 SNHLY and CDR2 FYNNEI. The CDR3 extends over 15 amino acids. The CDR3: CASSLQGITGNTIYF. CDR3 coding DNA: TGTGCCAGCAGTTTACAGGGGATCACTGGAAACACCATATATTTT.

This sequence joins TRBV7-2 and TRBJ2-7; D ambiguous. Trimming pared 1 base from V and 1 base from J, leaving 5 bases between. This CDR3 has 13 residues. CDR1 and CDR2 from the germline V gene are SGHTA and FQGNSA. The CDR3 is CASSLVQSYEQYF. The CDR3 nucleotides are TGTGCCAGCAGCTTAGTACAGTCCTACGAGCAGTACTTC. The complete variable domain, with remaining parts taken from reference TRBV7-2 and TRBJ2-7, reads GAGVSQSPSNKVTEKGKDVELRCDPISGHTALYWYRQSLGQGLEFLIYFQGNSAPDKSGLPSDRFSAERTGGSVSTLTIQRTQQEDSAVYLCASSLVQSYEQYFGPGTRLTVT.

The chain couples TRBV5-4 to TRBJ2-6; perhaps TRBD1 as D (5 bases). Trimming cost V 0 bases and J 2 bases, with 9 bases left between them. Germline V gene sequence: CDR1 SGHNT, CDR2 YYREEE (reference sequence). This CDR3 has 16 amino acids. CDR3 nucleotide sequence: TGTGCCAGCAGCTTGGCCGAAGGGGCTGGGGCCAACGTCCTGACTTTC. This translates into CASSLAEGAGANVLTF.

The DNA of the CDR3 is TGCGCCAGCAGCCAAGCCAGGGGGGCCTACGAGCAGTACTTC. Translated: CASSQARGAYEQYF. The chain uses TRBV4-1 and TRBJ2-7; D perhaps matches TRBD1 (7 bases). The CDR3 is made up of 14 amino acids. The ends were cut back, 1 base at V and 2 bases at J, with 9 bases in the middle. Germline assignment: CDR1 MGHRA and CDR2 YSYEKL.

This sequence joins TRBV19 and TRBJ1-4; 7 bases align to TRBD1. The CDR3 length is 15 residues. Germline V lookup: CDR1 LNHDA, CDR2 SQIVND (reference sequence). J lost 8 bases, V lost 5 bases, and 11 bases had no gene match. Written as DNA, the CDR3 is TGTGCCAGTAGTGTGCAGGGACAGACGGGGGAAAAACTGTTTTTT. It codes for CASSVQGQTGEKLFF. Based on the CDR3 plus reference TRBV19 and TRBJ1-4, the full variable domain is DGGITQSPKYLFRKEGQNVTLSCEQNLNHDAMYWYRQDPGQGLRLIYYSQIVNDFQKGDIAEGYSVSREKKESFPLTVTSAQKNPTAFYLCASSVQGQTGEKLFFGSGTQLSVL.

The chain carries TRBV10-3 and TRBJ2-1; 12 bases fit TRBD1. The junction had 5 bases not matched to a gene; V was cut back by 6 bases and J by 8 bases. This CDR3 comprises 14 residues. CDR1 is ENHRY and CDR2 is SYGVKD in the germline V gene. The CDR3 region is CAIRRDRGPDEQFF. In nucleotides, the CDR3 is TGTGCCATCAGGCGGGACAGGGGGCCCGATGAGCAGTTCTTC.

The chain employs TRBV6-5 and TRBJ2-1, with 7 bases matching TRBD1. CDR3 size: 15 residues. J lost 9 bases, V lost 2 bases, and 10 bases had no gene match. Germline V lookup: CDR1 MNHEY, CDR2 SVGAGI. The CDR3 DNA reads TGTGCCAGCAGTTACCCTCGGACAGGACGGGGTGAGCAGTTCTTC. Amino acids: CASSYPRTGRGEQFF.

V is TRBV2 and J is TRBJ1-3; 8 nucleotides agree with TRBD1. J was trimmed by 0 bases and V by 6 bases; bases with no gene match: 13. The germline V gene has CDR1 SNHLY and CDR2 FYNNEI. The CDR3 runs 18 residues. This chain's CDR3 is CASSPTGTGRISGNTIYF. The CDR3 DNA is TGTGCCAGCAGCCCCACCGGGACAGGACGAATCTCTGGAAACACCATATATTTT.

The rearrangement uses TRBV4-3 and TRBJ1-4; D ambiguous. CDR1 is LGHNA, CDR2 YSLEER, per germline. This CDR3 contains 15 residues. With 0 bases removed from V and 8 bases from J, the gap between germline ends came to 13 bases. The CDR3 nucleotides read TGCGCCAGCAGCCAAGATTCCGGGTCGGAAGAAAAACTGTTTTTT. This encodes CASSQDSGSEEKLFF.

The chain joins TRBV5-1 to TRBJ1-2; weak D call: TRBD1 (6 bases). The CDR3 spans 12 residues. The ends were cut back, 4 bases at V and 7 bases at J, with 11 bases in the middle. From germline, CDR1 is SGHRS and CDR2 YFSETQ. The CDR3 nucleotides read TGCGCCAGCAGCCTACAGGGCCCTGGCTACACCTTC. As protein: CASSLQGPGYTF.

The chain joins TRBV12-2 to TRBJ1-3. TRBV12-2 is a pseudogene segment. This CDR3 spans 15 amino acids. The CDR3 DNA sequence: TGTGCAAGTCGCTTAGCGAGAGGCTCTGGAAACACCATATATTTT. Protein: CASRLARGSGNTIYF.